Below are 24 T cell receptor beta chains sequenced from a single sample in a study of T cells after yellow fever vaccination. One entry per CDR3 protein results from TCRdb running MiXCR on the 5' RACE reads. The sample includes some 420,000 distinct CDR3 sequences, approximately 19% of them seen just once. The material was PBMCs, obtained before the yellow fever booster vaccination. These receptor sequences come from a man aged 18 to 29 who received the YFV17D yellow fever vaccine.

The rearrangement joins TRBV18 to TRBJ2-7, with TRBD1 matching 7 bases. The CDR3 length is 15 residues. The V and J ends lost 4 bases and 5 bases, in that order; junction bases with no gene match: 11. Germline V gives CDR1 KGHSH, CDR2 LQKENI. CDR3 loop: CASSRLLTGKDEQYF. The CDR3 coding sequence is TGTGCCAGCTCACGACTACTGACAGGGAAGGACGAGCAGTACTTC.

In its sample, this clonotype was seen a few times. The CDR3 spells CASSRGLAGASTDTQYF. CDR3 coding DNA: TGTGCCAGCAGCCGCGGACTAGCGGGGGCGTCCACAGATACGCAGTATTTT. This chain links TRBV7-9 with TRBJ2-3; TRBD2 matches 13 bases. From germline, CDR1 is SEHNR and CDR2 FQNEAQ (reference sequence). V shed 5 bases, J shed 2 bases, and the junction held 7 bases outside the gene matches. The CDR3 sequence is 17 residues long. The variable domain in full, completed from reference TRBV7-9 and TRBJ2-3, reads DTGVSQNPRHKITKRGQNVTFRCDPISEHNRLYWYRQTLGQGPEFLTYFQNEAQLEKSRLLSDRFSAERPKGSFSTLEIQRTEQGDSAMYLCASSRGLAGASTDTQYFGPGTRLTVL.

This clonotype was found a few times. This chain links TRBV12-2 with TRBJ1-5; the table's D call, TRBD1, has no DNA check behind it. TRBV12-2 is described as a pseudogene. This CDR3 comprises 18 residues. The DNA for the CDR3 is TGTGCAAGTCGCTTAATTATGGGGGAAACCTGGGCCAATCAGCCCCAGCATTTT. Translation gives CASRLIMGETWANQPQHF.

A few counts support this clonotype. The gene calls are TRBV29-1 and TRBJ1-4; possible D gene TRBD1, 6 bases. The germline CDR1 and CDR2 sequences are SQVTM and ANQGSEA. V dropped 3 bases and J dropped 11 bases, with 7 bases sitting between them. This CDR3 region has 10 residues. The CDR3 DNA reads TGCAGCGTTGAGCAGGGGAAACTGTTTTTT. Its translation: CSVEQGKLFF.

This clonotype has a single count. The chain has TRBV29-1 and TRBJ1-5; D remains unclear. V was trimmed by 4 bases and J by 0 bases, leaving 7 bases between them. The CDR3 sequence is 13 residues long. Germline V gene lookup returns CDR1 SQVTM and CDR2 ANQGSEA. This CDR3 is CSVGQSSNQPQHF. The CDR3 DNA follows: TGCAGCGTTGGGCAGTCTAGCAATCAGCCCCAGCATTTT.

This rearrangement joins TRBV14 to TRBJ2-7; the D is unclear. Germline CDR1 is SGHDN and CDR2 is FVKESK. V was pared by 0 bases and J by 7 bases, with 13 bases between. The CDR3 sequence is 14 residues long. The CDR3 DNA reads TGTGCCAGCAGCCAAGATTCTTCTTCCGGGGAGCAGTACGTC. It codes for CASSQDSSSGEQYV.

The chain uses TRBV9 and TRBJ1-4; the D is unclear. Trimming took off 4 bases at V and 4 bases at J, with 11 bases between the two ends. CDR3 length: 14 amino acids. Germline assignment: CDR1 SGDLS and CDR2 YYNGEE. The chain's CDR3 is CASSLTGSNEKLFF. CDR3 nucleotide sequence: TGTGCCAGCAGCTTAACCGGGAGTAATGAAAAACTGTTTTTT.

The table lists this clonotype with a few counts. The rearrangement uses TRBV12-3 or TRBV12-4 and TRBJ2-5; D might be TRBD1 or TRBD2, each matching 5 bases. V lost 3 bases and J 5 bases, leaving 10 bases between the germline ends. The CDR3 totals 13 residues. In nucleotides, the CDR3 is TGTGCCAGCAGTTTTGAGTGGGGGGAGACCCAGTACTTC. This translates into CASSFEWGETQYF.

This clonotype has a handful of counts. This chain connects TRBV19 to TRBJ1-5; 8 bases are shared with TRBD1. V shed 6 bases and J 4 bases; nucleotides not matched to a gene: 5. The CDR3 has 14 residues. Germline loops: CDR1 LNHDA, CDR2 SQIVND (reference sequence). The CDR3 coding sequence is TGTGCCAGTAGCACCGACAGGGGTAATCAGCCCCAGCATTTT. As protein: CASSTDRGNQPQHF.

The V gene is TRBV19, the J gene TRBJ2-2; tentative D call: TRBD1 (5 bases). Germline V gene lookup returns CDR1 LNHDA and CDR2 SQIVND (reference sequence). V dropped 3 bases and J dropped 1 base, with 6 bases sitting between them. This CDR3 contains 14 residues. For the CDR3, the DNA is TGTGCCAGTAGTATTGGACAGAACACCGGGGAGCTGTTTTTT. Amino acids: CASSIGQNTGELFF.

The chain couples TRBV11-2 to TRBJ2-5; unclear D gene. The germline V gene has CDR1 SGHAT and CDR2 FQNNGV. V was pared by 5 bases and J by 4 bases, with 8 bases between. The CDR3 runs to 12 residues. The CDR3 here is CASSPAVETQYF. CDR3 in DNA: TGTGCCAGCAGCCCTGCTGTAGAGACCCAGTACTTC.

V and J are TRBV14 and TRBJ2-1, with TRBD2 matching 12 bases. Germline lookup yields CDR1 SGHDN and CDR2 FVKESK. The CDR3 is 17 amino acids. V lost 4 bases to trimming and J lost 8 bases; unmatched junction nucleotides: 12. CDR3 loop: CASSRTSGDVPPHEQFF. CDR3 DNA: TGTGCCAGCAGCCGGACTAGCGGGGATGTACCTCCCCATGAGCAGTTCTTC. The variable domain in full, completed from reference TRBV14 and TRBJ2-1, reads EAGVTQFPSHSVIEKGQTVTLRCDPISGHDNLYWYRRVMGKEIKFLLHFVKESKQDESGMPNNRFLAERTGGTYSTLKVQPAELEDSGVYFCASSRTSGDVPPHEQFFGPGTRLTVL.

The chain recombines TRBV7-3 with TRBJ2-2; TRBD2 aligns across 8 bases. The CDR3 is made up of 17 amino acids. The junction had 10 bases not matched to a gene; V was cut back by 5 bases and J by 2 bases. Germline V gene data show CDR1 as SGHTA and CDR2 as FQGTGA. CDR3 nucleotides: TGTGCCAGCAGCCCGCTACCGAGCGGGGGAAACACCGGGGAGCTGTTTTTT. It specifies CASSPLPSGGNTGELFF.

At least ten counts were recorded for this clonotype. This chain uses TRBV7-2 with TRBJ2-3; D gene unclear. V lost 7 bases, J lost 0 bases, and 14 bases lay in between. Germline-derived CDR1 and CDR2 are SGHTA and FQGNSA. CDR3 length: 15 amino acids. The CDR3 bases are TGTGCCAGCAATCATGTCGGGTGGAGCACAGATACGCAGTATTTT. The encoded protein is CASNHVGWSTDTQYF. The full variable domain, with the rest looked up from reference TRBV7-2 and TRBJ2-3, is GAGVSQSPSNKVTEKGKDVELRCDPISGHTALYWYRQSLGQGLEFLIYFQGNSAPDKSGLPSDRFSAERTGGSVSTLTIQRTQQEDSAVYLCASNHVGWSTDTQYFGPGTRLTVL.

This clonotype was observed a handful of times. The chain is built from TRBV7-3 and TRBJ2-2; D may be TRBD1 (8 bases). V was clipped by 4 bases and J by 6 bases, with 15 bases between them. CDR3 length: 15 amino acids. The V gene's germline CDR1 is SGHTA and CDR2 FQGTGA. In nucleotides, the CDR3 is TGTGCCAGCAGCTCCAACAGGGGGGGAGCCGGGGAGCTGTTTTTT. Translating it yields CASSSNRGGAGELFF.

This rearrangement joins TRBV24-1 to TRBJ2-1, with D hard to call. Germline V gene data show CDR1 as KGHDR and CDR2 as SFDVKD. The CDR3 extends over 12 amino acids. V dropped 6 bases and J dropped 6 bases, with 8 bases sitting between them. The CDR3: CATSYGPNEQFF. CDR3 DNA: TGTGCCACCAGTTATGGCCCCAATGAGCAGTTCTTC.

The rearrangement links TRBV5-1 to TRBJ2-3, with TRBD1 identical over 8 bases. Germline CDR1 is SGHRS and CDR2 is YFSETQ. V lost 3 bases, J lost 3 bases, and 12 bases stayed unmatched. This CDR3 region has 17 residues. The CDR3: CASSYSRQGLSTDTQYF. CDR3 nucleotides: TGCGCCAGCAGCTACTCTAGACAGGGGTTGTCTACAGATACGCAGTATTTT.

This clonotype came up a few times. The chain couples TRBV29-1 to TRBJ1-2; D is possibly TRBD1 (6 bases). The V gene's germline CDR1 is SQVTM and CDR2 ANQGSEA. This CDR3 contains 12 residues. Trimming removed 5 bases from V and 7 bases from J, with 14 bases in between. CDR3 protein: CSVSRGVGGYTF. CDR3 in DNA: TGCAGCGTTTCCAGGGGAGTCGGTGGCTACACCTTC. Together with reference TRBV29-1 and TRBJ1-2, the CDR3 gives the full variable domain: SAVISQKPSRDICQRGTSLTIQCQVDSQVTMMFWYRQQPGQSLTLIATANQGSEATYESGFVIDKFPISRPNLTFSTLTVSNMSPEDSSIYLCSVSRGVGGYTFGSGTRLTVV.

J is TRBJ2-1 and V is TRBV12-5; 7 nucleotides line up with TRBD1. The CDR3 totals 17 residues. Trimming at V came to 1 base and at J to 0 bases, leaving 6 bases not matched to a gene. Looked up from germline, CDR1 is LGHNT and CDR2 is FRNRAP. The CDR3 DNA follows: TGTGCTAGTGGTTTGGGGGGACAGAGGAGCTCCTACAATGAGCAGTTCTTC. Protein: CASGLGGQRSSYNEQFF.

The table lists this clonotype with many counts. The CDR3 DNA reads TGTGCCAGCAGCTTAGGGACAGGGTTCTACGAGCAGTACTTC. This gives the protein CASSLGTGFYEQYF. This chain connects TRBV7-2 to TRBJ2-7; 8 bases line up with TRBD1. Germline loops: CDR1 SGHTA, CDR2 FQGNSA. After removal of 1 base from V and 3 bases from J, the junction contained 2 bases not matched to a gene. This CDR3 has 14 amino acids.

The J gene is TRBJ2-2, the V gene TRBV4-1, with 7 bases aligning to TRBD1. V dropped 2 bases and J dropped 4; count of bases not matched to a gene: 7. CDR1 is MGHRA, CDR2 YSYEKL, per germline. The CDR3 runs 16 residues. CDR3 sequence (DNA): TGCGCCAGCAGCCAATGGAGACAGGGCGGCACCGGGGAGCTGTTTTTT. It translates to CASSQWRQGGTGELFF.

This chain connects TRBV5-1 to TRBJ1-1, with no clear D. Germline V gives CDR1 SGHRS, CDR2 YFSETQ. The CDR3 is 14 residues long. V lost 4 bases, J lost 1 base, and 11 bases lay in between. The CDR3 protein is CASSPPTANTEAFF. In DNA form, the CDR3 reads TGCGCCAGCAGCCCTCCGACGGCGAACACTGAAGCTTTCTTT.

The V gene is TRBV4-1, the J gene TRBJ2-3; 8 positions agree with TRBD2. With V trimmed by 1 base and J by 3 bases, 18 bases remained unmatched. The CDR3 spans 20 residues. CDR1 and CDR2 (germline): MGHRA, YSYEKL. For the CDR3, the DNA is TGCGCCAGCAGCCAAGCGGTCGAGGGTAGCGGGGTCATGGGGACAGATACGCAGTATTTT. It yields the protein CASSQAVEGSGVMGTDTQYF.

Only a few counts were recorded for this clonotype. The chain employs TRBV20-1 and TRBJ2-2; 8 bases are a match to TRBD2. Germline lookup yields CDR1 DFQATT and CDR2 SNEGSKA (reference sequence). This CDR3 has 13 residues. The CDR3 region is CRAGGPNTGELFF. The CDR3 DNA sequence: TGCAGGGCGGGGGGACCGAACACCGGGGAGCTGTTTTTT.